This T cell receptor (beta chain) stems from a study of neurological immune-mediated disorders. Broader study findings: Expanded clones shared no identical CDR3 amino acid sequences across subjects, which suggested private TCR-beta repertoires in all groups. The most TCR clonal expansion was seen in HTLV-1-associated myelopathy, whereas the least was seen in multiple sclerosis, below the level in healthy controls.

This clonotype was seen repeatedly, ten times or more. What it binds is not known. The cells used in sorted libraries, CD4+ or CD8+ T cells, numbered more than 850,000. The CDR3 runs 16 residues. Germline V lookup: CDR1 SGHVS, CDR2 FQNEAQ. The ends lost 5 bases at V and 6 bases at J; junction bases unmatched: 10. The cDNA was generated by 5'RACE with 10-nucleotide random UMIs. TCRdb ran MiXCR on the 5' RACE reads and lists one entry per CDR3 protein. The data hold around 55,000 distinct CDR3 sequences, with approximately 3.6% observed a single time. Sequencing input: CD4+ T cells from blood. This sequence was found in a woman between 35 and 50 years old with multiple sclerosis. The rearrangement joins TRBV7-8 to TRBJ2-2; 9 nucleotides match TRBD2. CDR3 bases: TGTGCCAGCAGCCCTTACGGCGGGGGGGACCCCGGGGAGCTGTTTTTT. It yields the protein CASSPYGGGDPGELFF.